Listed below are T cell receptor beta chains from one sample, sequenced in a study of blood T cells in healthy people across ages. TCRdb processed the 5' RACE reads anew with MiXCR; each CDR3 protein has one entry. Among under 800,000 distinct CDR3 sequences listed, 35% to 45% were seen once. Sample: blood. These receptors were obtained from a woman aged 55-70 years in good health. The CDR3 runs from the conserved cysteine through the conserved F or W. Fields, in order: J gene, V gene, D gene, clone size, CDR3 protein, CDR3 DNA. D genes are given only for firm matches. The size field is filled for only some rows; it gives once, few, many or a size class.

TRBJ1-5 TRBV24-1 - - CATSDGRYSNQPQHF TGTGCCACCAGTGACGGACGGTATAGCAATCAGCCCCAGCATTTT
TRBJ1-2 TRBV6-1 - - CASNLDSYFCRYTF TGTGCCAGCAACTTGGACAGCTACTTCTGTCGCTACACCTTC
TRBJ2-1 TRBV20-1 TRBD2 - CSASSGGAYNEQFF TGCAGTGCTTCGAGCGGGGGGGCCTACAATGAGCAGTTCTTC
TRBJ2-1 TRBV29-1 - - CSVERGRNEQFF TGCAGCGTTGAACGGGGACGGAATGAGCAGTTCTTC
TRBJ1-2 TRBV2 TRBD1 once CASSPGTVLMYGYTF TGTGCCAGCAGCCCGGGGACAGTTCTTATGTATGGCTACACCTTC
TRBJ2-1 TRBV20-1 - - CSAPKVEAGASPSYNEQFF TGCAGTGCCCCCAAGGTGGAAGCCGGCGCTAGCCCCTCCTACAATGAGCAGTTCTTC
TRBJ2-3 TRBV20-1 TRBD2 - CSARDPSGAADTQYF TGCAGTGCTAGAGATCCCAGCGGGGCGGCAGATACGCAGTATTTT
TRBJ1-1 TRBV15 - - CATSRFGGTEAFF TGTGCCACCAGCAGATTTGGGGGGACTGAAGCTTTCTTT
TRBJ2-5 TRBV7-9 TRBD1 - CACSHATGGRETQYF TGTGCCTGCAGCCACGCGACAGGGGGCAGGGAGACCCAGTACTTC
TRBJ1-2 TRBV2 - - CASTPRAGDGYTF TGTGCCAGCACCCCTCGGGCAGGGGATGGCTACACCTTC
TRBJ2-7 TRBV10-3 - many CAISESPGVSGIYEQYF TGTGCCATCAGTGAGTCGCCAGGGGTTTCAGGGATCTACGAGCAGTACTTC
TRBJ2-7 TRBV29-1 TRBD1 - CSVWTGTGGSYEQYF TGCAGCGTTTGGACCGGGACAGGGGGCTCCTACGAGCAGTACTTC
TRBJ2-3 TRBV10-2 TRBD2 - CASRDPTSGGGMDTQYF TGCGCCAGCAGGGATCCGACTAGCGGGGGTGGAATGGATACGCAGTATTTT
TRBJ2-7 TRBV5-1 TRBD1 - CASRRGQGVDNEQYF TGCGCCAGCAGAAGGGGACAGGGGGTCGACAATGAGCAGTACTTC
TRBJ2-1 TRBV7-2 - - CASSTKRVEQFF TGTGCCAGCAGCACCAAGCGGGTGGAGCAGTTCTTC
TRBJ2-5 TRBV28 TRBD1 - CASSSSPGQGLEEQYF TGTGCCAGCAGCTCCTCGCCGGGACAGGGTTTAGAAGAGCAGTACTTC
TRBJ1-2 TRBV12-3/TRBV12-4 - - CASSTGSNYGYTF TGTGCCAGCAGTACAGGGTCTAACTATGGCTACACCTTC
TRBJ2-5 TRBV7-2 TRBD1 - CASSTTTGNQETQYF TGTGCCAGCAGCACTACGACAGGGAACCAAGAGACCCAGTACTTC
TRBJ1-5 TRBV20-1 - - CSARDPNSNQPQHF TGCAGTGCTAGAGATCCAAATAGCAATCAGCCCCAGCATTTT
TRBJ1-4 TRBV10-3 - few CAISPTGTNEKLFF TGTGCCATCAGTCCGACAGGCACTAATGAAAAACTGTTTTTT
TRBJ1-2 TRBV20-1 - many CSARQQEVAGYTF TGCAGTGCTAGGCAACAGGAGGTGGCTGGCTACACCTTC
TRBJ2-7 TRBV4-2 TRBD2 - CASSQAAGGEVEQYF TGTGCCAGCAGCCAAGCTGCGGGAGGGGAGGTCGAGCAGTACTTC
TRBJ2-5 TRBV6-1 TRBD1 - CASSDREAGGNNEQYF TGTGCCAGCAGTGACCGTGAGGCAGGGGGAAACAATGAGCAGTACTTC
TRBJ2-3 TRBV4-3 - - CASAPSRRDTQYF TGCGCCAGCGCGCCAAGCCGGAGGGATACGCAGTATTTT
TRBJ2-3 TRBV9 TRBD2 - CASSVGLAYTDTQYF TGTGCCAGCAGCGTAGGACTAGCTTACACAGATACGCAGTATTTT
TRBJ2-7 TRBV27 TRBD1 - CASSRTGTGGYEQYF TGTGCCAGCAGCCGAACCGGGACAGGGGGCTACGAGCAGTACTTC
TRBJ1-4 TRBV12-3/TRBV12-4 TRBD1 few CASRSGGARYEKLFF TGTGCCAGCAGATCAGGGGGGGCGCGATATGAAAAACTGTTTTTT
TRBJ2-3 TRBV6-2/TRBV6-3 TRBD2 - CASSRRLAGRGTQYF TGTGCCAGCAGTAGAAGACTAGCGGGGCGGGGTACGCAGTATTTT
TRBJ2-3 TRBV4-3 TRBD2 - CASSQAGLGGADTQYF TGCGCCAGCAGCCAAGCGGGACTAGGGGGGGCAGATACGCAGTATTTT
TRBJ1-1 TRBV5-1 - - CASSFQQANTEAFF TGCGCCAGCAGCTTCCAACAGGCGAACACTGAGGCTTTCTTT
TRBJ2-7 TRBV3-1 - - CASSQWSQDEQYF TGTGCCAGCAGCCAATGGTCTCAGGACGAGCAGTACTTC
TRBJ1-1 TRBV4-1 TRBD1 - CASSQELGDRVAAFF TGCGCCAGCAGCCAAGAATTGGGGGACAGGGTCGCAGCTTTCTTT
TRBJ1-2 TRBV9 TRBD1 - CASSVGSGGAASGYTF TGTGCCAGCAGCGTCGGGTCAGGGGGGGCGGCGAGTGGCTACACCTTC
TRBJ1-4 TRBV7-9 TRBD1 few CASSSETGEGEKLFF TGTGCCAGCAGCTCGGAGACAGGGGAAGGTGAAAAACTGTTTTTT
TRBJ2-2 TRBV12-3/TRBV12-4 - - CASSLQAPGELFF TGTGCCAGCAGTTTGCAGGCTCCCGGGGAGCTGTTTTTT
TRBJ2-5 TRBV7-9 - - CASSLVPDVDVQYF TGTGCCAGCAGCTTAGTACCGGATGTCGACGTGCAGTACTTC
TRBJ1-6 TRBV7-3 - - CASSLVGSYNSPLHF TGTGCCAGCAGCTTAGTTGGATCCTATAATTCACCCCTCCACTTT
TRBJ2-7 TRBV7-2 TRBD2 - CASRSSGLAGGGEQYF TGTGCCAGCAGGTCCTCCGGACTAGCGGGGGGTGGCGAGCAGTACTTC
TRBJ2-1 TRBV4-2 - once CASSQPLGSGSLEQFF TGTGCCAGCAGCCAACCCCTCGGTAGCGGATCCCTAGAGCAGTTCTTC
TRBJ2-1 TRBV7-2 TRBD2 many CASSPASGGANEQFF TGTGCCAGCAGCCCCGCTAGCGGGGGGGCGAATGAGCAGTTCTTC
TRBJ2-1 TRBV5-1 TRBD2 - CASSSSGGVNEQFF TGCGCCAGCAGTTCCTCGGGAGGGGTCAATGAGCAGTTCTTC
TRBJ2-3 TRBV7-2 - few CASSLLLTTGSSTQYF TGTGCCAGCAGCTTACTACTTACTACAGGGTCGAGTACGCAGTATTTT
TRBJ1-5 TRBV3-1 - - CASSQARGGLTEGNQPQHF TGTGCCAGCAGCCAAGCCAGAGGGGGTTTGACAGAAGGTAATCAGCCCCAGCATTTT
TRBJ2-7 TRBV18 TRBD1 - CASSLRTGGAGTHEQYF TGTGCCAGCTCATTAAGAACAGGGGGCGCGGGGACCCACGAGCAGTACTTC
TRBJ1-5 TRBV27 TRBD1 many CASSPDRVNQPQHF TGTGCCAGCAGTCCTGACAGGGTTAATCAGCCCCAGCATTTT
TRBJ1-1 TRBV29-1 - many CSVTQQVPSMNTEAFF TGCAGCGTCACTCAACAGGTTCCGAGTATGAACACTGAAGCTTTCTTT
TRBJ1-3 TRBV3-1 - - CASSQTGLSGNTIYF TGTGCCAGCAGCCAAACAGGGTTATCTGGAAACACCATATATTTT
TRBJ2-3 TRBV20-1 - few CSARDLVGTDTQYF TGCAGTGCTAGAGATTTGGTGGGAACAGATACGCAGTATTTT
TRBJ2-1 TRBV20-1 - many CSARRDDSMGEQFF TGCAGTGCTAGAAGGGACGACTCCATGGGTGAGCAGTTCTTC